This T cell receptor (beta chain) was captured by sequencing in a study of blood T cell repertoires in COVID-19. Sequencing used immunoSEQ multiplex PCR; TCRdb keeps in-frame clones, though not all of them. The table records some 24,000 clones, roughly 89% of them present only once. CDR3 size: 13 residues. The germline V gene has CDR1 LNHDA and CDR2 SQIVND (reference sequence). V was pared by 1 base and J by 6 bases, with 9 bases between. The TCR was taken from a man between 65 and 85 years old with COVID-19, enrolled during active disease. The chain combines TRBV19 with TRBJ1-1; D ambiguous. Source material: peripheral blood. CDR3 region: CASSIAGVAEAFF. As DNA, the CDR3 is TGTGCCAGTAGTATAGCCGGGGTTGCTGAAGCTTTCTTT.